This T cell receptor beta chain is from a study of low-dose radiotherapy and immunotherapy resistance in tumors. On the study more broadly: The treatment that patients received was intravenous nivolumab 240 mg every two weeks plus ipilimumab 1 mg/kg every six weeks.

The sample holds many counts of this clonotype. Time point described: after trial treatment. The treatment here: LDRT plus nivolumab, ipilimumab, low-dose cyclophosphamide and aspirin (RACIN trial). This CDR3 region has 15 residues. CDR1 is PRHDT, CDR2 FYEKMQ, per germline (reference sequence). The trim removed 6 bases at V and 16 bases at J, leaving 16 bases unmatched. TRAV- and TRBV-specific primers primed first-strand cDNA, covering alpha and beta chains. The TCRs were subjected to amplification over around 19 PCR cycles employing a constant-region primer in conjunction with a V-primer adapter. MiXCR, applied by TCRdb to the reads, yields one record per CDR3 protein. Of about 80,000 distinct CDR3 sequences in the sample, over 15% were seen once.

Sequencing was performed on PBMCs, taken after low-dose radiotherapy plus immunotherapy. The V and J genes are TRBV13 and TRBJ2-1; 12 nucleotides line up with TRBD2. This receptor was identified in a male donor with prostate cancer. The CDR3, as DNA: TGTGCCAGCAGTGAAGTTTGGACTAGCGGGATAGCAGGCTTCTTC. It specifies CASSEVWTSGIAGFF.